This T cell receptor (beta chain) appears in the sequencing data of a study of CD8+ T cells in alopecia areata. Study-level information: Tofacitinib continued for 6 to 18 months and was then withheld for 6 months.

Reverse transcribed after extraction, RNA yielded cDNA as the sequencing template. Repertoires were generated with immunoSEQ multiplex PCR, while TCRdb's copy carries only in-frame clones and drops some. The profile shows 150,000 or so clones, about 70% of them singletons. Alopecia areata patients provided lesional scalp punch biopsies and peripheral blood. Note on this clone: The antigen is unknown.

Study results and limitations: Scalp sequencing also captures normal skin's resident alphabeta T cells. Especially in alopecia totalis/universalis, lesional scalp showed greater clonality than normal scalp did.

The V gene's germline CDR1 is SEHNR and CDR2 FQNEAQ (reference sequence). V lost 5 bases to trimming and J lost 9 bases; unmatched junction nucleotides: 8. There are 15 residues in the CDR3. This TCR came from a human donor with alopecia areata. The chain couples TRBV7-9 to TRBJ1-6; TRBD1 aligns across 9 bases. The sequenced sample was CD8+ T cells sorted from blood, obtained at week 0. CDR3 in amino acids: CASSPWGQGASPLHF. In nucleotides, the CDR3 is TGTGCCAGCAGCCCCTGGGGACAGGGTGCTTCACCCCTCCACTTT.